This T cell receptor (beta chain) was identified in a study of neurological immune-mediated disorders. This clonotype has ten or more counts. A single run covered 15-18 subjects with over 190 million TCR-beta sequences. TCRdb processed the 5' RACE reads anew with MiXCR; each CDR3 protein has one entry. The data contain roughly 50,000 distinct CDR3 sequences, about 13% of them singletons. Time point indicated: longitudinal time-point 3. The ends lost 5 bases at V and 6 bases at J; junction bases unmatched: 17. The CDR3 sequence is 17 residues long. Germline V gene data show CDR1 as MNHEY and CDR2 as SMNVEV (reference sequence).

Input material: PBMCs. This clonotype was sampled from a male donor with HTLV-1-associated myelopathy (HAM/TSP). The chain uses TRBV27 and TRBJ2-7; 9 positions match TRBD1. CDR3 region: CASSLRTGATPDVEQYF. The CDR3 nucleotides are TGTGCCAGCAGTCTCCGGACAGGGGCCACCCCCGATGTCGAGCAGTACTTC.